The T cell receptor (beta chain) described here comes from a study of cytomegalovirus exposure and HLA in healthy donors. Study background: An early data release held some 85 million unique TCRs from HLA-typed donors. Findings and caveats of the study: Some TCR beta chains (roughly 150 of them) were listed as cytomegalovirus-associated. Analyses of presence/absence relied on an assumption of roughly uniform sequencing depth across donors.

PCR amplification relied on 60 Vbeta primers (plus 13 Jbeta primers). Method: immunoSEQ multiplex PCR; TCRdb's copy keeps in-frame clones and lacks some. Of about 200,000 clones in the sample, over 65% were seen once. Germline lookup yields CDR1 SGHNT and CDR2 YYREEE (reference sequence). V was trimmed by 1 base and J by 5 bases, leaving 12 bases between them. The length of the CDR3 is 15 residues. Comment on this clone: Its specificity is unknown.

The source material was PBMCs. The receptor comes from a woman in her twenties or thirties in good health and CMV-seronegative. The J gene is TRBJ2-2, the V gene TRBV5-4, with a tentative D call TRBD2 (5 bases). The DNA for the CDR3 is TGTGCCAGCAGCTTGAGGACGGGATATACCGGGGAGCTGTTTTTT. The encoded protein is CASSLRTGYTGELFF.